This TCR beta chain was recorded in a study of T-cell memory formation after mild COVID-19. This CDR3 is built from 16 residues. V lost 0 bases to trimming and J lost 6 bases; unmatched junction nucleotides: 9. Germline CDR1 reads SGHTA; CDR2 reads FQGNSA. This clonotype has more than one count but fewer than ten. TCRdb fed the 5' RACE reads into MiXCR, producing one record per CDR3 protein. The sample lists hundreds of thousands of distinct CDR3 sequences, over 20% occurring once. Sequenced sample: PBMCs or a T cell subset sorted from them (not recorded which). The V and J genes are TRBV7-2 and TRBJ1-1; 8 bases match TRBD1. This clonotype was sampled from an adult woman who had mild COVID-19 (a few samples of this study predate the infection). Cell type and time point are not known. The CDR3 DNA reads TGTGCCAGCAGCTTAGCGCTCACCAGGGGGCGGGCTGAAGCTTTCTTT. Translating it yields CASSLALTRGRAEAFF.